This T cell receptor beta chain derives from a study of vaccination and CD4 T cells after COVID-19 (dated by TCRdb to 2021 to 2024). With respect to the entire study: Convalescent patients had a positive SARS-CoV-2 result on nasal swab PCR, and of these patients, several had mild disease and one had severe disease. Three convalescent patients were sampled both early after vaccination (day 14) and late after vaccination (days 161 to 241). Post-COVID blood samples from convalescent patients were collected a median of around 100 days after diagnosis, with a range of roughly 35 to 180 days. The time from the second vaccine dose to post-vaccine blood sampling had a median of roughly 72 days and ranged from about 14 to 241 days. In ten to eleven COVID-19 convalescent patients and a handful of infection-naive healthy vaccine recipients, researchers compared the spike-specific CD4+ TCR repertoire from before mRNA vaccination with the repertoire from after. Six males and four females were included in the convalescent cohort, with two Hispanic individuals, seven Caucasians, two Asians and one multiracial person represented. For stimulating the cultures, overlapping spike peptide pools were used, derived from SARS-CoV-2 as well as from the common cold coronaviruses HCoV-NL63, HCoV-OC43 and HCoV-229E. Participants got two doses of the Pfizer-BioNTech BNT162b2 vaccine (n=8) or two doses of the Moderna mRNA-1273 vaccine (n=2). As controls, cultures received a CEFX viral epitope pool (the positive control), an HIV-1 Nef peptide pool (the negative control), or no peptide at all.

The germline V gene (reference sequence) specifies DFQATT as CDR1 and SNEGSKA as CDR2. Cut back by 6 bases and 3 bases, the V and J ends lie 15 bases apart. The CDR3 holds 13 amino acids from the cysteine to the phenylalanine. The CDR3 DNA has 39 bases and is translated from base 1. Libraries were made using PCR. TCR sequencing of DNA from cultured CD4+ T cells used the Oncomine TCR Beta short-read assay at the Johns Hopkins FTIC core. The QIAamp micro DNA kit was used to extract genomic DNA from the cultured CD4+ T cells. The Oncomine TCR Beta libraries from cultured CD4+ T cells were pooled using unique dual indexes and then sequenced on an Illumina iSeq 100. Concerning the study's data processing: Non-productive sequences were filtered out, and CDR3s that did not start with C, did not end with F or W, or were shorter than 7 amino acids were discarded. The MANAFEST web application was used to identify antigen-specific clonotypes by comparing peptide-stimulated wells against reference wells and other culture wells. Positive clones required FDR below 0.05, an odds ratio above 5, and productive frequency above 0.1% in at least two of three replicate wells. Clonotypes that were significantly expanded in both SARS-CoV-2 spike wells and at least one common cold coronavirus spike condition were defined as cross-reactive. Using R version 3.6.1, CDR3 homology was evaluated through Levenshtein distances (stringdist) along with unrooted phylogenetic trees (ape). The public sequencing data were trimmed at Q25 with fastp and processed into clonotypes with MiXCR by TCRdb, which kept only in-frame beta chains. Under each unique CDR3 protein, matching rows form one entry showing the most common genes and DNA. Clone size and V and J calls follow TCRdb, not the original study. The sample table contains around 20,000 distinct CDR3 sequences; only one count was recorded for more than 30% of them. In total, the top ten clones hold just under 30% of the sample.

The time point label, read with the paper, signifies: late sampling 161 to 241 days after vaccination in a few convalescent patients. This sample's treatment or condition label indicates: approximately nine-day PBMC culture with coronavirus spike peptide pools or control peptides (ViraFEST assay). The study used the ViraFEST assay, which expanded antigen-specific T cells with peptide pools and then identified expanded clonotypes by TCR sequencing. Positive SARS-CoV-2 PCR tests in the convalescent patients dated from March to December 2020, before Alpha, Beta and Delta variants emerged in the United States. PBMCs were cultured at 1.5 million to 2.5 million per well in IMDM supplemented with around 5% human AB serum and about 10 IU/ml IL-2, with 10 ug/ml peptide pools added. Half of the culture medium was replaced with fresh IL-2-containing medium on days 3 and 7. CD4+ T cells were isolated after roughly 10 days of culture through negative selection using the EasySep CD4+ T cell isolation kit. Ficoll-Paque Plus gradient centrifugation was used to isolate PBMCs from whole blood, and the isolated PBMCs were then either used fresh or cryopreserved at -140C. In general, triplicate wells were set up for every culture condition.

Concerning this clonotype: The clone's antigen remains unknown. Base qualities are not provided; no much larger clone lies one nucleotide away.

Broader findings and caveats from the paper: Of the vaccine-specific clones in convalescent patients, 304 of 307, or nearly all, reacted only to SARS-CoV-2 spike and did not cross-react with common cold coronaviruses. The number of convalescent patients in the study was relatively small, and the study did not examine early timepoints following natural infection. The median count of SARS-CoV-2-reactive clonotypes went up from 20 to 25 after infection to around 38 after vaccination, although the change was not significant. Among convalescent patients, a median about 86% of the SARS-CoV-2-reactive clones seen after vaccination appeared only after vaccination, which suggests priming specific to the vaccine.

This TCR derives from a human donor who had recovered from COVID-19. Rearrangement joined TRBV20-1 to TRBJ2-7; a tentative D match to TRBD1 spans 6 bases. The starting material was CD4+ T cells from blood, cultured in vitro, obtained about 7 months after SARS-CoV-2 vaccination. The sequence in DNA is TGCAGTGCCCTAGCAGGGGCCGACTACGAGCAGTACTTC. This sequence encodes CSALAGADYEQYF.